Below are 28 T cell receptor beta chains sequenced from a single sample in a study of blood T cells in healthy people across ages. A second PCR of 7 to 11 cycles used a sample-barcoded 5' primer and a J-beta primer mix. TCRdb reprocessed the 5' RACE reads with MiXCR, giving one entry per CDR3 protein. The repertoire holds around 870,000 distinct CDR3 sequences, under 35% seen once, with about 18% in the top ten. The material sequenced was blood. Receptors were obtained from an elderly woman in good health.

This clonotype occurred a few times. The chain employs TRBV7-2 and TRBJ1-1, with a possible D match to TRBD1 (5 bases). Germline V gene sequence: CDR1 SGHTA, CDR2 FQGNSA. The CDR3 consists of 12 residues. Deletions cut 5 bases from V and 5 bases from J, with 9 bases between. The CDR3 spells CASSRDATEAFF. The CDR3 DNA is TGTGCCAGCAGCCGGGACGCAACTGAAGCTTTCTTT.

Points on this clonotype: Being one base from a much bigger clone, this may be a read error. This chain uses TRBV21-1 with TRBJ2-7. TRBV21-1 is shown as a pseudogene. The CDR3 is 14 residues long. CDR3 region: CASSKEVHSYVQYF. The CDR3 DNA follows: TGTGCCAGCAGCAAAGAGGTTCACTCCTACGTGCAGTACTTC.

The sample holds many counts of this clonotype. The rearrangement links TRBV29-1 to TRBJ2-5; 7 nucleotides line up with TRBD1. The CDR3 loop spans 13 amino acids. The ends lost 4 bases at V and 1 base at J; junction bases unmatched: 3. Germline V lookup: CDR1 SQVTM, CDR2 ANQGSEA. In DNA, the CDR3 is TGCAGCGTTGCGGGACAGACCCAAGAGACCCAGTACTTC. Translated: CSVAGQTQETQYF.

This clonotype occurred a few times. This chain uses TRBV20-1 with TRBJ1-5, with D possibly TRBD1 on 5 matching bases. CDR1 and CDR2 (germline): DFQATT, SNEGSKA (reference sequence). The CDR3 totals 16 residues. V was trimmed by 2 bases and J by 2 bases, leaving 16 bases between them. CDR3 sequence: CSARSLRDGRNQPQHF. The CDR3 DNA sequence: TGCAGTGCTAGATCTCTCCGGGACGGACGCAATCAGCCCCAGCATTTT.

The chain is built from TRBV6-5 and TRBJ2-5; D not certain. This CDR3 spans 12 amino acids. V was clipped by 6 bases and J by 7 bases, with 12 bases between them. Germline V gives CDR1 MNHEY, CDR2 SVGAGI. This chain's CDR3 is CASRRAIGTQYF. The CDR3 nucleotides are TGTGCCAGCAGAAGGGCCATCGGGACCCAGTACTTC.

J is TRBJ1-2 and V is TRBV5-5; 7 bases agree with TRBD1. The V segment lost 1 base and the J segment 4 bases; nucleotides outside the gene matches: 4. From germline, CDR1 is SGHKS and CDR2 YYEKEE (reference sequence). The CDR3 is 14 amino acids. The CDR3 sequence is CASSLLGDSYGYTF. The CDR3 coding sequence is TGTGCCAGCAGCTTGTTGGGGGACAGCTATGGCTACACCTTC. Combining the CDR3 with reference TRBV5-5 and TRBJ1-2 gives the whole variable domain DAGVTQSPTHLIKTRGQQVTLRCSPISGHKSVSWYQQVLGQGPQFIFQYYEKEERGRGNFPDRFSARQFPNYSSELNVNALLLGDSALYLCASSLLGDSYGYTFGSGTRLTVV.

This clonotype was observed many times. This chain joins TRBV5-1 and TRBJ2-7; tentatively, D is TRBD1 (6 bases). The germline gives CDR1 SGHRS, CDR2 YFSETQ. The CDR3 is made up of 16 amino acids. Trimming took off 0 bases at V and 1 base at J, with 14 bases between the two ends. The chain's CDR3 is CASSLGPRDTSYEQYF. The CDR3 DNA is TGCGCCAGCAGCTTGGGGCCCCGGGACACATCCTACGAGCAGTACTTC.

The chain combines TRBV7-2 with TRBJ2-1; D is possibly TRBD1 or TRBD2 (5 bases each). Germline CDR1 reads SGHTA; CDR2 reads FQGNSA. The CDR3 is 14 residues long. Trimming removed 0 bases at V and 8 bases at J, with 11 bases between. CDR3 amino acids: CASSLATGAYEQFF. The DNA of the CDR3 is TGTGCCAGCAGCTTAGCGACCGGGGCCTATGAGCAGTTCTTC.

This clonotype was seen more than once but under ten times. This rearrangement joins TRBV5-5 to TRBJ2-2, with D maybe TRBD2 (5 bases). This CDR3 spans 13 amino acids. The V and J ends lost 2 bases and 8 bases respectively, with 10 bases between them. Germline CDR1 and CDR2: SGHKS and YYEKEE (reference sequence). The CDR3 loop is CASSLGGRGELFF. The CDR3 nucleotides are TGTGCCAGCAGCTTAGGAGGTCGAGGGGAGCTGTTTTTT. Looking up the rest from reference TRBV5-5 and TRBJ2-2 gives the full variable domain: DAGVTQSPTHLIKTRGQQVTLRCSPISGHKSVSWYQQVLGQGPQFIFQYYEKEERGRGNFPDRFSARQFPNYSSELNVNALLLGDSALYLCASSLGGRGELFFGEGSRLTVL.

Worth noting for this clonotype: One end of the junction is discordant with germline, which a read error may explain. The chain has TRBV5-5 and TRBJ2-3; weak D call: TRBD2 (5 bases). The CDR3 totals 15 residues. Germline V gene lookup returns CDR1 SGHKS and CDR2 YYEKEE (reference sequence). CDR3 sequence (DNA): TGCGCCAGCAGCTTGGTTGGCGGGTTTCCAGATACGCAGTATTTT. Protein product: CASSLVGGFPDTQYF.

This clonotype was counted at least ten times. The rearrangement links TRBV28 to TRBJ2-5; D not certain. The CDR3 totals 13 residues. Germline CDR1 MDHEN, CDR2 SYDVKM. Trimming removed 10 bases at V and 5 bases at J, with 17 bases between. CDR3 nucleotide sequence: TGTGCCATCCTCCCGGCGTTGGAGGAGACCCAGTACTTC. Amino acids: CAILPALEETQYF.

This clonotype turned up a few times. A much larger clone lies one base from this, so it may be a read error. The chain carries TRBV10-3 and TRBJ2-7; 7 positions agree with TRBD1. Germline lookup yields CDR1 ENHRY and CDR2 SYGVKD. This CDR3 spans 15 amino acids. CDR3 sequence (DNA): TGTGCCACCAGTGAGAACTGGGACAGTTCCTACGAGCAGTACTTC. As protein: CATSENWDSSYEQYF.

The rearrangement joins TRBV3-1 to TRBJ1-1, with a possible D match to TRBD1 (6 bases). V dropped 10 bases and J dropped 5 bases, with 14 bases sitting between them. CDR1 LGHDT and CDR2 YNNKEL come from the germline V gene (reference sequence). The CDR3 has 12 residues. The CDR3 coding sequence is TGTGCCACCAGTACCCAGGGGACTGAAGCTTTCTTT. Amino acid sequence: CATSTQGTEAFF.

This chain links TRBV12-3 or TRBV12-4 with TRBJ1-3; 7 bases map to TRBD1. The CDR3 spans 14 residues. Unmatched junction bases numbered 4, after V lost 5 bases and J lost 3 bases. CDR3 sequence: CASSPRQGGNTIYF. As DNA, the CDR3 is TGTGCCAGCAGTCCTCGACAGGGTGGAAACACCATATATTTT.

The chain recombines TRBV6-2 or TRBV6-3 with TRBJ1-5; TRBD1 matches at 8 bases. Losses at the gene ends were 6 bases for V and 8 bases for J; bases not matched to a gene: 12. The CDR3 is 15 amino acids. The germline V gene has CDR1 MNHEY and CDR2 SVGEGT. CDR3 nucleotide sequence: TGTGCCAGCAGCTACCTACAGGGGGGTTTGGAGCCCCAGCATTTT. Its protein product is CASSYLQGGLEPQHF.

V is TRBV4-2 and J is TRBJ2-3; 10 bases line up with TRBD2. The CDR3 is 21 residues long. Germline V gene data show CDR1 as LGHNA and CDR2 as YNFKEQ. With V trimmed by 0 bases and J by 2 bases, 17 bases remained unmatched. The CDR3 loop is CASSQESPGLAKRANTDTQYF. The CDR3, as DNA: TGTGCCAGCAGCCAAGAATCCCCGGGACTAGCGAAAAGGGCGAACACAGATACGCAGTATTTT.

The chain uses TRBV29-1 and TRBJ1-5, with 9 bases lining up with TRBD1. Germline V CDR1 and CDR2: SQVTM, ANQGSEA. The CDR3 totals 14 residues. J was trimmed by 2 bases and V by 5 bases; bases with no gene match: 4. CDR3: CSVSQGAGNQPQHF. The CDR3 nucleotides are TGCAGCGTTTCACAGGGGGCCGGCAATCAGCCCCAGCATTTT.

This clonotype was found many times. V gene TRBV7-2 combines with J gene TRBJ2-7, with D possibly TRBD1 on 6 matching bases. The CDR3 loop spans 12 amino acids. Germline V gene lookup returns CDR1 SGHTA and CDR2 FQGNSA. V was pared by 4 bases and J by 7 bases, with 11 bases between. The CDR3 loop reads CASSWGPGEQYF. The CDR3 DNA reads TGTGCCAGCAGCTGGGGGCCAGGGGAGCAGTACTTC.

This clonotype occurred many times. The chain couples TRBV20-1 to TRBJ2-1; TRBD2 matches at 7 bases. V lost 3 bases, J lost 0 bases, and 17 bases stayed unmatched. CDR1 and CDR2 from the germline V gene are DFQATT and SNEGSKA (reference sequence). The CDR3 sequence is 19 residues long. This CDR3 is CSARAETIPGRGSYNEQFF. The CDR3 DNA follows: TGCAGTGCTAGGGCCGAGACTATCCCTGGGAGGGGCTCCTACAATGAGCAGTTCTTC.

This clonotype was counted ten times or more. The J gene is TRBJ2-5, the V gene TRBV28, with D possibly TRBD1 on 5 matching bases. The germline V and J ends were trimmed by 6 bases and 2 bases, with 7 bases remaining between them. CDR1 and CDR2 (germline): MDHEN, SYDVKM. The CDR3 loop spans 12 amino acids. The CDR3 here is CASRQEQETQYF. The CDR3 bases are TGTGCCAGCAGACAGGAGCAAGAGACCCAGTACTTC.

V is TRBV7-2 and J is TRBJ2-3, with 8 bases lining up with TRBD2. The V segment lost 1 base and the J segment 3 bases; nucleotides outside the gene matches: 12. The CDR3 extends over 18 amino acids. The germline gives CDR1 SGHTA, CDR2 FQGNSA. The CDR3, as DNA: TGTGCCAGCAGCTTAGATATTAGCGGGGTGCCCAGAACAGATACGCAGTATTTT. As protein: CASSLDISGVPRTDTQYF.

In this sample, this clonotype turned up many times. The chain recombines TRBV7-9 with TRBJ1-1; D unclear. In germline, CDR1 is SEHNR, CDR2 FQNEAQ (reference sequence). This CDR3 contains 13 residues. V was trimmed by 6 bases and J by 0 bases, leaving 8 bases between them. The CDR3 sequence is CASSFGMNTEAFF. The CDR3 coding sequence is TGTGCCAGCAGTTTTGGGATGAACACTGAAGCTTTCTTT.

This clonotype has a count of ten or more. The chain links TRBV7-2 to TRBJ2-1, with 9 bases that match TRBD2. The length of the CDR3 is 15 residues. Germline V gives CDR1 SGHTA, CDR2 FQGNSA. J lost 7 bases, V lost 3 bases, and 7 bases had no gene match. CDR3 amino acids: CASSLAGGTGNEQFF. The CDR3 DNA reads as TGTGCCAGCAGCTTGGCGGGGGGGACCGGGAATGAGCAGTTCTTC.

This clonotype has ten or more counts. The chain carries TRBV2 and TRBJ2-5; TRBD2 aligns across 9 bases. The length of the CDR3 is 16 residues. J was trimmed by 5 bases and V by 1 base; bases with no gene match: 8. Looked up from germline, CDR1 is SNHLY and CDR2 is FYNNEI. The CDR3 loop reads CASSEGTRGGLETQYF. The CDR3 DNA sequence: TGTGCCAGCAGTGAAGGGACGCGGGGGGGCCTGGAGACCCAGTACTTC. The full variable domain, rest sourced from reference TRBV2 and TRBJ2-5, is EPEVTQTPSHQVTQMGQEVILRCVPISNHLYFYWYRQILGQKVEFLVSFYNNEISEKSEIFDDQFSVERPDGSNFTLKIRSTKLEDSAMYFCASSEGTRGGLETQYFGPGTRLLVL.

V usage is TRBV30 and J usage is TRBJ2-3; 11 bases line up with TRBD2. Trimming removed 2 bases from V and 4 bases from J; junction bases left unmatched: 5. The CDR3 is made up of 15 amino acids. Germline assignment: CDR1 GTSNPN and CDR2 SVGIG (reference sequence). CDR3 loop: CAWSFTSGGADTQYF. CDR3 coding DNA: TGTGCCTGGAGTTTTACTAGCGGGGGAGCAGATACGCAGTATTTT.

There are a few counts of this clonotype. J is TRBJ2-4 and V is TRBV14; tentative D call: TRBD1 (5 bases). Germline values: CDR1 SGHDN, CDR2 FVKESK. This CDR3 contains 13 residues. Trimming took 1 base from V and 7 from J, leaving 8 bases between them. The CDR3: CASSQARANIQYF. CDR3 nucleotides: TGTGCCAGCAGCCAAGCCAGGGCGAACATTCAGTACTTC.

The V gene is TRBV7-8, the J gene TRBJ2-7; no firm D call. V was cut by 1 base and J by 5 bases, with 12 bases left in between. The CDR3 runs to 14 residues. Per the germline V gene, CDR1 is SGHVS and CDR2 is FQNEAQ. For the CDR3, the DNA is TGTGCCAGCAGCTTAGGGCAGGTCCGTCACGAGCAGTACTTC. Protein product: CASSLGQVRHEQYF.

This clonotype was observed once. A clone one base away is much larger, so this may be a read error. The chain employs TRBV5-1 and TRBJ2-6, with TRBD1 matching 9 bases. The length of the CDR3 is 17 residues. CDR1 is SGHRS, CDR2 YFSETQ, per germline. CDR3 coding DNA: TGCGCCGGCAGCTTAAGGACAGGGGTCTCTGGGGCCAACGTCCTGACTTTC. Translated, it gives CAGSLRTGVSGANVLTF.